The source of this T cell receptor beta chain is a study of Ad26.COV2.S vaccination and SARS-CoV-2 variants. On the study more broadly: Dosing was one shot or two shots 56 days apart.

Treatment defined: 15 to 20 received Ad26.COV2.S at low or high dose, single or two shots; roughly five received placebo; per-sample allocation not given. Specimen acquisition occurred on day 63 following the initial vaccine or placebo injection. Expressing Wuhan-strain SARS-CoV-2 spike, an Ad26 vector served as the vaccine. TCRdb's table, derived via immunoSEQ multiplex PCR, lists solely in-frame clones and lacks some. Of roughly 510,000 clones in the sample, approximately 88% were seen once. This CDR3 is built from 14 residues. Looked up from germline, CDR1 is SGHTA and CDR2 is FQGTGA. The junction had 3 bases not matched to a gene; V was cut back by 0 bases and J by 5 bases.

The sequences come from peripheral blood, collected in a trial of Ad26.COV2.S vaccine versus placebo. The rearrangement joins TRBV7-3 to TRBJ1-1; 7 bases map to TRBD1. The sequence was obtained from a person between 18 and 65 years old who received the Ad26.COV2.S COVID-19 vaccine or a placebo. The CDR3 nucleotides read TGTGCCAGCAGCTTAACACCACAGGGGACTGAAGCTTTCTTT. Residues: CASSLTPQGTEAFF.